This record covers a single TCR beta chain. CDR1 LGHDT and CDR2 YNNKEL come from the germline V gene (reference sequence). V shed 0 bases and J 0 bases; nucleotides not matched to a gene: 2. The CDR3 consists of 17 residues. Sequencing was performed with immunoSEQ multiplex PCR; in TCRdb, only in-frame clones are kept and a portion is missing. The sample has some 79,000 clones; 75% to 90% are singletons. The entry originates in a study of control samples from healthy donors and cancer patients. The clonotype originates from a man aged 45 to 65 in good health. This rearrangement joins TRBV3-1 (or the pseudogene TRBV3-2) to TRBJ2-6; TRBD2 aligns across 7 bases. The sample comprised blood. CDR3 in amino acids: CASSQEGGFSGANVLTF. CDR3 in DNA: TGTGCCAGCAGCCAAGAGGGGGGGTTCTCTGGGGCCAACGTCCTGACTTTC.